Below are 17 T cell receptor beta chains sequenced from a single sample in a study of T cell changes during pregnancy in multiple sclerosis. Profiling relied on immunoSEQ multiplex PCR, and the TCRdb table lists in-frame clones only, not all of them. The data hold 98,000 or so clones, with roughly 92% observed a single time. The sample was peripheral blood, taken after pregnancy. The receptor set was obtained from a female donor with multiple sclerosis, enrolled in a pregnancy study.

The chain employs TRBV15 and TRBJ1-1; unclear D gene. The V gene lost 0 bases and the J gene lost 4 bases, with 12 bases spanning the gap. This CDR3 is 15 amino acids long. Germline CDR1 and CDR2: LNHNV and YYDKDF (reference sequence). CDR3 DNA sequence: TGTGCCACCAGCAGAGAAATCATCCGGGTCACTGAAGCTTTCTTT. Translating gives CATSREIIRVTEAFF.

The chain combines TRBV29-1 with TRBJ2-7, with TRBD2 identical over 10 bases. The CDR3 has 14 amino acids. V lost 5 bases, J lost 4 bases, and 8 bases stayed unmatched. In germline, CDR1 is SQVTM, CDR2 ANQGSEA. The DNA for the CDR3 is TGCAGCGTTAGTAGGACTAGCGGAGCTTACGAGCAGTACTTC. Translating gives CSVSRTSGAYEQYF.

This rearrangement joins TRBV10-1 to TRBJ2-3, with 8 positions matching TRBD2. With 3 bases clipped from V and 5 bases from J, the junction kept 7 bases outside the gene matches. Germline V gives CDR1 WNHNN, CDR2 SYGVQD (reference sequence). The CDR3 is 15 residues long. As DNA, the CDR3 is TGCGCCAGCAGTGACGGGGGGCTAGCGGGAGATACGCAGTATTTT. Its protein product is CASSDGGLAGDTQYF.

The table lists this clone with a count of one. V is TRBV5-1 and J is TRBJ2-7, with 7 bases lining up with TRBD1. Germline V gene lookup returns CDR1 SGHRS and CDR2 YFSETQ. The CDR3 runs to 15 residues. With V trimmed by 4 bases and J by 2 bases, 9 bases remained unmatched. CDR3 DNA sequence: TGCGCCAGCAGCCGCGGACAGGATCGTCCCTACGAGCAGTACTTC. It codes for CASSRGQDRPYEQYF.

The rearrangement links TRBV27 to TRBJ2-2, with a weak D call TRBD2 (6 bases). Germline V CDR1 and CDR2: MNHEY, SMNVEV (reference sequence). There are 15 residues in the CDR3. Deletions cut 1 base from V and 3 bases from J, with 9 bases between. This CDR3 is CASSLYSGDTGELFF. CDR3 nucleotide sequence: TGTGCCAGCAGTTTATATTCGGGGGACACCGGGGAGCTGTTTTTT.

This rearrangement joins TRBV25-1 to TRBJ2-7, with D perhaps matching TRBD2 (5 bases). Germline CDR1 MGHDK, CDR2 SYGVNS. V lost 2 bases and J lost 3, with 14 bases in between. The CDR3 runs 15 residues. CDR3 sequence: CASSELASFGYEQYF. For the CDR3, the DNA is TGTGCCAGCAGTGAACTAGCCAGTTTTGGCTACGAGCAGTACTTC.

The chain uses TRBV5-6 and TRBJ1-1, with TRBD1 as a possible D gene (6 bases). Germline lookup yields CDR1 SGHDT and CDR2 YYEEEE. Between the trimmed V and J ends, which lost 0 bases and 6 bases, there was a span of 12 bases. The CDR3 spans 14 residues. In DNA, the CDR3 is TGTGCCAGCAGCTTGGAGGTAACAGGGTCTGAAGCTTTCTTT. Residues: CASSLEVTGSEAFF.

The CDR3 DNA follows: TGTGCCAGCTTGGGGGGAACCCTAACCAAAAACATTCAGTACTTC. Translated: CASLGGTLTKNIQYF. The V gene is TRBV2, the J gene TRBJ2-4; weak D call: TRBD2 (6 bases). CDR1 and CDR2 from the germline V gene are SNHLY and FYNNEI. V lost 8 bases and J 2 bases, leaving 16 bases between the germline ends. There are 15 residues in the CDR3.

The V gene is TRBV15, the J gene TRBJ2-5; TRBD1 matches at 7 bases. Germline lookup yields CDR1 LNHNV and CDR2 YYDKDF (reference sequence). The CDR3 sequence is 15 residues long. Losses at the gene ends were 0 bases for V and 5 bases for J; bases not matched to a gene: 6. CDR3 sequence: CATSRDPGGRETQYF. In DNA, the CDR3 is TGTGCCACCAGCAGAGATCCAGGGGGTCGGGAGACCCAGTACTTC.

The rearrangement joins TRBV9 to TRBJ2-1; 13 positions agree with TRBD2. This CDR3 region has 15 residues. Trimming at V came to 0 bases and at J to 6 bases, leaving 0 bases not matched to a gene. Germline assignment: CDR1 SGDLS and CDR2 YYNGEE. The CDR3 DNA reads TGTGCCAGCAGCGTAGGACTAGCGGGGGGCAATGAGCAGTTCTTC. Translated, it gives CASSVGLAGGNEQFF. The full variable domain, completed using reference TRBV9 and TRBJ2-1, is DSGVTQTPKHLITATGQRVTLRCSPRSGDLSVYWYQQSLDQGLQFLIQYYNGEERAKGNILERFSAQQFPDLHSELNLSSLELGDSALYFCASSVGLAGGNEQFFGPGTRLTVL.

The CDR3 loop is CASSYLTGNYGYTF. The CDR3 bases are TGTGCCAGTAGTTACCTGACAGGGAACTATGGCTACACCTTC. The V and J genes are TRBV19 and TRBJ1-2, with 7 nucleotides matching TRBD1. Looked up from germline, CDR1 is LNHDA and CDR2 is SQIVND (reference sequence). The CDR3 has 14 residues. The V and J ends lost 5 bases and 2 bases, in that order; junction bases with no gene match: 5.

The gene calls are TRBV30 and TRBJ1-2; maybe TRBD1 (5 bases). The CDR3 is 14 amino acids. Trimming removed 5 bases at V and 4 bases at J, with 17 bases between. Germline V gives CDR1 GTSNPN, CDR2 SVGIG (reference sequence). The DNA for the CDR3 is TGTGCCTGGGGTCCGGGACTATCGATCTATGGCTACACCTTC. Translating gives CAWGPGLSIYGYTF.

This chain joins TRBV6-6 and TRBJ1-2, with D uncertain. The CDR3 covers 13 residues. CDR1 and CDR2 from the germline V gene are MNHNY and SVGAGI (reference sequence). V was clipped by 0 bases and J by 6 bases, with 8 bases between them. The CDR3 is CASSYSAGDGYTF. The DNA of the CDR3 is TGTGCCAGCAGTTACTCGGCAGGCGATGGCTACACCTTC.

The chain couples TRBV2 to TRBJ1-2, with D possibly matching TRBD1 (5 bases). The germline V gene encodes CDR1 SNHLY and CDR2 FYNNEI. CDR3 length equals 14 residues. Trimming took off 8 bases at V and 2 bases at J, with 15 bases between the two ends. CDR3 loop: CASQNAGGNYGYTF. The CDR3, as DNA: TGTGCCAGCCAGAACGCGGGGGGAAACTATGGCTACACCTTC.

This clone was observed a handful of times. The gene calls are TRBV30 and TRBJ1-1; D is ambiguous. CDR1 GTSNPN and CDR2 SVGIG come from the germline V gene (reference sequence). Trimming shortened V by 1 base and J by 0 bases, and 9 bases separated the two germline ends. The CDR3 covers 14 residues. CDR3 residues: CAWSGGSMNTEAFF. CDR3 DNA: TGTGCCTGGAGTGGCGGATCCATGAACACTGAAGCTTTCTTT.

The V and J genes are TRBV5-1 and TRBJ2-1; D is perhaps TRBD1 (5 bases). Trimming stripped 0 bases from V and 2 bases from J, with 9 bases between. There are 15 residues in the CDR3. CDR1 is SGHRS, CDR2 YFSETQ, per germline. The CDR3 sequence: CASSLEGATYNEQFF. CDR3 sequence (DNA): TGCGCCAGCAGCTTGGAAGGGGCGACCTACAATGAGCAGTTCTTC.

J is TRBJ2-7 and V is TRBV27; 8 bases map to TRBD2. With 6 bases clipped from V and 3 bases from J, the junction kept 19 bases outside the gene matches. The CDR3 has 18 residues. CDR1 MNHEY and CDR2 SMNVEV come from the germline V gene (reference sequence). CDR3 loop: CASRQGGRAGVSGYEQYF. The CDR3 DNA reads TGTGCCAGCAGACAGGGAGGGAGAGCGGGAGTTAGCGGCTACGAGCAGTACTTC.